The rows below give T cell receptor beta chains drawn from one sample of a study of blood T cell repertoires in COVID-19. TCRdb's table, derived via immunoSEQ multiplex PCR, lists solely in-frame clones and lacks some. The table has fewer than 55,000 clones, approximately 70% seen once. Specimen: peripheral blood. All receptors come from a woman aged 70 to 79 with acute or convalescent COVID-19. The CDR3 runs from the conserved cysteine through the conserved F or W. Each record gives: CDR3 length, J gene, D gene, clone size, V gene, CDR3 DNA, CDR3 protein. A D gene is named only where the DNA matches it firmly. The size entry is marked missing in some rows and otherwise reads once, few, many or a size class.

CDR3 length: 15; J gene: TRBJ1-5; D gene: .; clone size: few; V gene: TRBV3-1/TRBV3-2; CDR3 DNA: TGTGCCAGCAGCCAAGCGACAGGAATCAATCAGCCCCAGCATTTT; CDR3 protein: CASSQATGINQPQHF
CDR3 length: 15; J gene: TRBJ1-5; D gene: TRBD1; clone size: .; V gene: TRBV19; CDR3 DNA: TGTGCCAGTAGTAGGACAGGGGCTGGCAATCAGCCCCAGCATTTT; CDR3 protein: CASSRTGAGNQPQHF
CDR3 length: 15; J gene: TRBJ1-2; D gene: .; clone size: .; V gene: TRBV6-5; CDR3 DNA: TGTGCCAGCAGTTACTCGACGGCTAGAAACTATGGCTACACCTTC; CDR3 protein: CASSYSTARNYGYTF
CDR3 length: 20; J gene: TRBJ2-6; D gene: TRBD2; clone size: once; V gene: TRBV9; CDR3 DNA: TGTGCCAGCAGCGTCGGGGGGGCACTAGGGCGGCAATCTGGGGCCAACGTCCTGACTTTC; CDR3 protein: CASSVGGALGRQSGANVLTF
CDR3 length: 12; J gene: TRBJ2-5; D gene: .; clone size: .; V gene: TRBV10-3; CDR3 DNA: TGTGCCATCAGCACAGGCCAAGAGACCCAGTACTTC; CDR3 protein: CAISTGQETQYF
CDR3 length: 17; J gene: TRBJ1-5; D gene: .; clone size: .; V gene: TRBV19; CDR3 DNA: TGTGCCAGTAGTATGGGAGGTAGAGTGGCTAGCAATCAGCCCCAGCATTTT; CDR3 protein: CASSMGGRVASNQPQHF
CDR3 length: 12; J gene: TRBJ2-7; D gene: .; clone size: once; V gene: TRBV2; CDR3 DNA: TGTGCCAGCTGCATTGAGGGGGACGAGCAGTACTTC; CDR3 protein: CASCIEGDEQYF
CDR3 length: 14; J gene: TRBJ2-3; D gene: TRBD2; clone size: .; V gene: TRBV24-1; CDR3 DNA: TGTGCCACCAGTGTAGCGGGGCGGACAGATACGCAGTATTTT; CDR3 protein: CATSVAGRTDTQYF
CDR3 length: 14; J gene: TRBJ1-4; D gene: TRBD1; clone size: .; V gene: TRBV11-1; CDR3 DNA: TGTGCCAGCAGCCCGGGACAGCTTAATGAAAAACTGTTTTTT; CDR3 protein: CASSPGQLNEKLFF
CDR3 length: 14; J gene: TRBJ1-2; D gene: TRBD1; clone size: few; V gene: TRBV6-1; CDR3 DNA: TGTGCCAGCAGTGAAGCGCAGGGGGCCGATGGCTACACCTTC; CDR3 protein: CASSEAQGADGYTF
CDR3 length: 17; J gene: TRBJ1-5; D gene: TRBD1; clone size: .; V gene: TRBV4-1; CDR3 DNA: TGCGCCAGCAGCCAAGTATGGGACAGGGATAGCAATCAGCCCCAGCATTTT; CDR3 protein: CASSQVWDRDSNQPQHF
CDR3 length: 15; J gene: TRBJ2-7; D gene: TRBD2; clone size: .; V gene: TRBV5-1; CDR3 DNA: TGCGCCAGCAGCTTTAGCGGGGGGGGTCTCGACGAGCAGTACTTC; CDR3 protein: CASSFSGGGLDEQYF
CDR3 length: 14; J gene: TRBJ2-1; D gene: TRBD2; clone size: .; V gene: TRBV20-1; CDR3 DNA: TGCAGTGCTAGTAGCTTGGGACTATTAGGAGAGCAGTTCTTC; CDR3 protein: CSASSLGLLGEQFF
CDR3 length: 11; J gene: TRBJ2-1; D gene: .; clone size: .; V gene: TRBV6-2/TRBV6-3; CDR3 DNA: TGTGCCAGCAGTTCGCGTCCTGAGCAGTTCTTC; CDR3 protein: CASSSRPEQFF
CDR3 length: 16; J gene: TRBJ2-5; D gene: TRBD1; clone size: .; V gene: TRBV6-5; CDR3 DNA: TGTGCCAGCAGTTACTCGGCAGGGGGCGGACGGGAGACCCAGTACTTC; CDR3 protein: CASSYSAGGGRETQYF
CDR3 length: 15; J gene: TRBJ1-2; D gene: TRBD1; clone size: many; V gene: TRBV28; CDR3 DNA: TGTGCCAGCAGACCCTGGCAGGGGGCTCAGTATGGCTACACCTTC; CDR3 protein: CASRPWQGAQYGYTF
CDR3 length: 15; J gene: TRBJ2-7; D gene: TRBD2; clone size: once; V gene: TRBV5-6; CDR3 DNA: TGTGCCAGCAGCTGGCAGACTAGCGGGGCCTACGAGCAGTACTTC; CDR3 protein: CASSWQTSGAYEQYF
CDR3 length: 14; J gene: TRBJ2-7; D gene: TRBD2; clone size: .; V gene: TRBV7-9; CDR3 DNA: TGTGCCAGCAGCTTAGGGGGAGGGCGTCACGAGCAGTACTTC; CDR3 protein: CASSLGGGRHEQYF
CDR3 length: 13; J gene: TRBJ1-2; D gene: .; clone size: .; V gene: TRBV28; CDR3 DNA: TGTGCCAGCAGTCAGCAGGGCAACTATGGCTACACCTTC; CDR3 protein: CASSQQGNYGYTF
CDR3 length: 17; J gene: TRBJ2-5; D gene: TRBD2; clone size: .; V gene: TRBV6-2/TRBV6-3; CDR3 DNA: TGTGCCAGCACCCCCTTTGGGGCTAGCGGGAGGGAAGAGACCCAGTACTTC; CDR3 protein: CASTPFGASGREETQYF
CDR3 length: 15; J gene: TRBJ2-1; D gene: .; clone size: .; V gene: TRBV4-3; CDR3 DNA: TGCGCCAGCAGCCAAGAGGGGGCCTCCTACAATGAGCAGTTCTTC; CDR3 protein: CASSQEGASYNEQFF
CDR3 length: 14; J gene: TRBJ1-3; D gene: TRBD1; clone size: few; V gene: TRBV28; CDR3 DNA: TGTGCCAGCAGGGAGACAGGGGACGGAAACACCATATATTTT; CDR3 protein: CASRETGDGNTIYF
CDR3 length: 14; J gene: TRBJ1-2; D gene: .; clone size: .; V gene: TRBV5-4; CDR3 DNA: TGTGCCAGCAGTTACCGGGCCCCGGGAGATGGCTACACCTTC; CDR3 protein: CASSYRAPGDGYTF
CDR3 length: 18; J gene: TRBJ2-3; D gene: TRBD2; clone size: .; V gene: TRBV28; CDR3 DNA: TGTGCCAGCAGTCCCCGGCTAGCGGGAGGTCTGGGCACAGATACGCAGTATTTT; CDR3 protein: CASSPRLAGGLGTDTQYF
CDR3 length: 12; J gene: TRBJ1-1; D gene: .; clone size: .; V gene: TRBV29-1; CDR3 DNA: TGCAGTGCCAACAGGGATACCACTGAAGCTTTCTTT; CDR3 protein: CSANRDTTEAFF
CDR3 length: 17; J gene: TRBJ2-2; D gene: TRBD1; clone size: .; V gene: TRBV2; CDR3 DNA: TGTGCCAGCAGTGTTGAGATAGGACAGGATGACACCGGGGAGCTGTTTTTT; CDR3 protein: CASSVEIGQDDTGELFF
CDR3 length: 15; J gene: TRBJ1-1; D gene: TRBD1; clone size: few; V gene: TRBV11-2; CDR3 DNA: TGTGCCAGCAGCGACCAAGGGACAGCAGCATTTGAAGCTTTCTTT; CDR3 protein: CASSDQGTAAFEAFF
CDR3 length: 16; J gene: TRBJ2-5; D gene: TRBD2; clone size: .; V gene: TRBV9; CDR3 DNA: TGTGCCAGCAGCGTAGAGGGCGGGAGGGCCCGCGAGACCCAGTACTTC; CDR3 protein: CASSVEGGRARETQYF
CDR3 length: 15; J gene: TRBJ2-7; D gene: .; clone size: once; V gene: TRBV2; CDR3 DNA: TGTGCCAGCAGTGCGGGGAAAGTACGAACCTACGAGCAGTACTTC; CDR3 protein: CASSAGKVRTYEQYF
CDR3 length: 14; J gene: TRBJ2-7; D gene: TRBD2; clone size: few; V gene: TRBV4-3; CDR3 DNA: TGCGCCAGCAGCCAAGAGGCGGGGGCCTACGAGCAGTACTTC; CDR3 protein: CASSQEAGAYEQYF
CDR3 length: 15; J gene: TRBJ1-1; D gene: .; clone size: once; V gene: TRBV21-1; CDR3 DNA: TGTGCCAGCAGCAAAGCGACGACACAGAACACTGAAGCTTTCTTT; CDR3 protein: CASSKATTQNTEAFF
CDR3 length: 14; J gene: TRBJ2-7; D gene: TRBD2; clone size: few; V gene: TRBV2; CDR3 DNA: TGTGCCAGCGGGACTAGCGGGAGCCTTAGCGAGCAGTACTTC; CDR3 protein: CASGTSGSLSEQYF
CDR3 length: 15; J gene: TRBJ2-5; D gene: TRBD2; clone size: .; V gene: TRBV5-8; CDR3 DNA: TGTGCCAGCAGCCTGACGGCTAGCGGAGAAGAGACCCAGTACTTC; CDR3 protein: CASSLTASGEETQYF
CDR3 length: 16; J gene: TRBJ2-3; D gene: TRBD1; clone size: once; V gene: TRBV7-2; CDR3 DNA: TGTGCCAGCAGCCCGCGGACAGGGGGTAGGACAGATACGCAGTATTTT; CDR3 protein: CASSPRTGGRTDTQYF
CDR3 length: 14; J gene: TRBJ2-1; D gene: TRBD2; clone size: .; V gene: TRBV7-9; CDR3 DNA: TGTGCCAGCAGCTTATCTAGCGGGAGAAGGGAGCAGTTCTTC; CDR3 protein: CASSLSSGRREQFF
CDR3 length: 12; J gene: TRBJ2-7; D gene: .; clone size: .; V gene: TRBV10-2; CDR3 DNA: TGCGCCAGCAGTGAGAACAGTTACGAGCAGTACTTC; CDR3 protein: CASSENSYEQYF
CDR3 length: 15; J gene: TRBJ1-1; D gene: TRBD1; clone size: few; V gene: TRBV9; CDR3 DNA: TGTGCCAGCAGCCCTCTCTCGACAGGGGCTGTTGAAGCTTTCTTT; CDR3 protein: CASSPLSTGAVEAFF
CDR3 length: 12; J gene: TRBJ1-2; D gene: TRBD1; clone size: .; V gene: TRBV28; CDR3 DNA: TGTGCCAGCAGTTCTCAGGGGGAGGGCTACACCTTC; CDR3 protein: CASSSQGEGYTF
CDR3 length: 13; J gene: TRBJ1-2; D gene: .; clone size: .; V gene: TRBV10-3; CDR3 DNA: TGTGCCATCAGTGAGTCGGGAGGCTATGGCTACACCTTC; CDR3 protein: CAISESGGYGYTF